The subject of this entry is one TCR beta chain. Its specificity is not known. This sample is drawn from a study of cytomegalovirus exposure and HLA in healthy donors. The germline V gene has CDR1 GTSNPN and CDR2 SVGIG (reference sequence). Deletions cut 2 bases from V and 11 bases from J, with 18 bases between. This CDR3 has 13 residues. Study-wide results and caveats: Later, an analysis found that common viral pathogens appeared to be linked with several of the most significant clusters. Within a later analysis, the majority of CMV-associated TCR beta chains appeared HLA-restricted. A later analysis, which compared TCR beta chains of equal frequency, found the HLA-associated ones more clonally expanded. In all likelihood, a cluster of highly shared sequence variants was a sequencing artifact.

Researchers ran the PCR with 60 Vbeta and 13 Jbeta primers. The data were produced by immunoSEQ multiplex PCR, yet TCRdb's version contains in-frame clones alone and is incomplete. The sample comprises approximately 210,000 clones, roughly 87% of which are singletons, and nearly 6% rests with the top ten. Sequenced sample: PBMCs. The origin of this receptor is a man aged 35-49 years in good health and CMV-seropositive. V usage is TRBV30 and J usage is TRBJ2-5; D may be TRBD2 (5 bases). The chain's CDR3 is CAWSTRAAGEQYF. Written as DNA, the CDR3 is TGTGCCTGGAGTACGAGGGCGGCTGGTGAGCAGTACTTC.